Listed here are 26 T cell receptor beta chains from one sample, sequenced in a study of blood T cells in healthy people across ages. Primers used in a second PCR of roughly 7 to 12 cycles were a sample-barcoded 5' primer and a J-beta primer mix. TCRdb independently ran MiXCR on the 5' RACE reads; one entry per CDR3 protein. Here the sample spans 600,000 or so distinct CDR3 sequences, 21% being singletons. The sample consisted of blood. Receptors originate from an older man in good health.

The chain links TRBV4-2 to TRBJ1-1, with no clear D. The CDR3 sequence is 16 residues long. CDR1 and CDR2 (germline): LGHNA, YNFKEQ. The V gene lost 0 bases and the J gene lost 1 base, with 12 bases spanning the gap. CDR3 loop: CASSQDLGRRNTEAFF. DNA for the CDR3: TGTGCCAGCAGCCAAGATCTGGGCAGGAGGAACACTGAAGCTTTCTTT.

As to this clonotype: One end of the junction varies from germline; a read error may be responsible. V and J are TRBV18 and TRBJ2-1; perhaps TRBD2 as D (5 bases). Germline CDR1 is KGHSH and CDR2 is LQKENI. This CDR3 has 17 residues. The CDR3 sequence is CPSSPQAAGRAYNEQFF. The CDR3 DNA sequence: TGTCCCAGCTCACCTCAAGCTGCCGGGCGGGCTTACAATGAGCAGTTCTTC.

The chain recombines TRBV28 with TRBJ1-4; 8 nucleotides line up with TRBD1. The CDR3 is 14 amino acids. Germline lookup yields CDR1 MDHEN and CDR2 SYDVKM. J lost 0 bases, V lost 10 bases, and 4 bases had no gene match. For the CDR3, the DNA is TGTGCCATCGGACAGGGTCCAACTAATGAAAAACTGTTTTTT. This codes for CAIGQGPTNEKLFF.

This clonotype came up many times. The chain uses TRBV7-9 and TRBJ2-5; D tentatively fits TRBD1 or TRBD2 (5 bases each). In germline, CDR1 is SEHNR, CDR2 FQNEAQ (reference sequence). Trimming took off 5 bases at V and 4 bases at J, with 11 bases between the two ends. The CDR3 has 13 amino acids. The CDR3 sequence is CASSLRDGETQYF. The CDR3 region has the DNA TGTGCCAGCAGCCTACGGGACGGAGAGACCCAGTACTTC. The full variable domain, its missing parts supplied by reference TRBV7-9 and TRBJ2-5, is DTGVSQNPRHKITKRGQNVTFRCDPISEHNRLYWYRQTLGQGPEFLTYFQNEAQLEKSRLLSDRFSAERPKGSFSTLEIQRTEQGDSAMYLCASSLRDGETQYFGPGTRLLVL.

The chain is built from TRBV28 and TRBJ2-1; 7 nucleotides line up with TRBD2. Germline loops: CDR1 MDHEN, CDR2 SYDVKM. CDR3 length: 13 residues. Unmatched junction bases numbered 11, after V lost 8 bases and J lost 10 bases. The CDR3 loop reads CASGGVLTWEQFF. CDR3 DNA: TGTGCCAGCGGGGGGGTATTGACATGGGAGCAGTTCTTC.

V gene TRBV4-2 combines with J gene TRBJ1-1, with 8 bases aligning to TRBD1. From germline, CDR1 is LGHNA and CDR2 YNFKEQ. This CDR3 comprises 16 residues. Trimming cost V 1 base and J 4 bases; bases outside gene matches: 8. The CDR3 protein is CASSQGSQGVGTEAFF. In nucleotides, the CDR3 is TGTGCCAGCAGCCAAGGCTCACAGGGGGTGGGCACTGAAGCTTTCTTT.

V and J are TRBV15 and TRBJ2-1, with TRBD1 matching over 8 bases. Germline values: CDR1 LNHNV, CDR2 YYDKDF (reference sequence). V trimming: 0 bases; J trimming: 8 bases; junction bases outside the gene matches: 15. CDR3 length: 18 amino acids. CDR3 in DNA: TGTGCCACCAGCAGAGATCAGGACAGGGTAACCCATCCACATGAGCAGTTCTTC. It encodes CATSRDQDRVTHPHEQFF.

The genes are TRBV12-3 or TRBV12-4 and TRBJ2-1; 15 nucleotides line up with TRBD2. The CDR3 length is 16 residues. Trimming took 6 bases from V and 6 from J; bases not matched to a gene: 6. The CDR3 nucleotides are TGTGCCAGCAGGCTGGGGACTAGCGGGAGGTCCAATGAGCAGTTCTTC. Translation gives CASRLGTSGRSNEQFF.

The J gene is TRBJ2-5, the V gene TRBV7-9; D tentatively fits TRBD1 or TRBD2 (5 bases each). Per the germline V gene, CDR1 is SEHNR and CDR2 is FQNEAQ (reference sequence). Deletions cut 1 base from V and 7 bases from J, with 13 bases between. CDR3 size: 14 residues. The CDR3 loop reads CASSLVEGPGTQYF. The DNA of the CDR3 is TGTGCCAGCAGCTTAGTTGAGGGGCCGGGGACCCAGTACTTC.

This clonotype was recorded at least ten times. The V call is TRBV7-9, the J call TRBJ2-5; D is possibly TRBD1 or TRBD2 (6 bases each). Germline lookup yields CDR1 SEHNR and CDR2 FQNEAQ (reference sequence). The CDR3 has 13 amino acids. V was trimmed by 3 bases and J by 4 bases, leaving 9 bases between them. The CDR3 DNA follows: TGTGCCAGCAGCTTCGGGGGCTTAGAGACCCAGTACTTC. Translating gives CASSFGGLETQYF.

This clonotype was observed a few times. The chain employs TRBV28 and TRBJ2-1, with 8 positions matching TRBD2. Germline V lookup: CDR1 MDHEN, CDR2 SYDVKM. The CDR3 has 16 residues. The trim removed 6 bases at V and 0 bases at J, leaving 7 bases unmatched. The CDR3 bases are TGTGCCAGCAGAACTAGCGGACCCAGCTCCTACAATGAGCAGTTCTTC. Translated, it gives CASRTSGPSSYNEQFF.

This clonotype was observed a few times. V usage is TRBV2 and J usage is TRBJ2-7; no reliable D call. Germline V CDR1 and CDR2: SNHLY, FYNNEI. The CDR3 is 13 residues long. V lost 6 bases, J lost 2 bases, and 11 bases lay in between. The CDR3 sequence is CASREYATYEQYF. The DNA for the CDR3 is TGTGCCAGCAGAGAGTATGCCACCTACGAGCAGTACTTC. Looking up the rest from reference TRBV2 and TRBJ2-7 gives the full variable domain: EPEVTQTPSHQVTQMGQEVILRCVPISNHLYFYWYRQILGQKVEFLVSFYNNEISEKSEIFDDQFSVERPDGSNFTLKIRSTKLEDSAMYFCASREYATYEQYFGPGTRLTVT.

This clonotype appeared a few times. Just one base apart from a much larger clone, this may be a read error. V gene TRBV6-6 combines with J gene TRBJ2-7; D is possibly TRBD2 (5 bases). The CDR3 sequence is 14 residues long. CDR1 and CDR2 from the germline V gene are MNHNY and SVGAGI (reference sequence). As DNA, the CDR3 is TGTGCCATCAGTAGTGTCCGGGAAACCTACGAGCAGTACTTC. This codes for CAISSVRETYEQYF.

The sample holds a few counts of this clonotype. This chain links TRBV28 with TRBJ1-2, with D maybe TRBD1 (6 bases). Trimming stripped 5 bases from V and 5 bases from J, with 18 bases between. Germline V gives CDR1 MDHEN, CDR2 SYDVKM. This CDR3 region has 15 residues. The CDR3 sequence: CASSPPSDSAYGYTF. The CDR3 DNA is TGTGCCAGCAGTCCCCCATCGGACAGTGCATATGGCTACACCTTC.

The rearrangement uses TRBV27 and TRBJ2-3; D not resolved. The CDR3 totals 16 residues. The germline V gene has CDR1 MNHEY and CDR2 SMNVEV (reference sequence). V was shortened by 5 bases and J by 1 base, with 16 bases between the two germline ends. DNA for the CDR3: TGTGCCAGCAGTAGGCTCGCCCCCACTGGCACAGATACGCAGTATTTT. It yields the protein CASSRLAPTGTDTQYF.

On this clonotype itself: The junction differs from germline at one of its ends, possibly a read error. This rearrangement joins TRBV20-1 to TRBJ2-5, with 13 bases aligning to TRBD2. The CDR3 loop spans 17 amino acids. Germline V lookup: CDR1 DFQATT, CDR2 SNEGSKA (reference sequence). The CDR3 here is CSARGLAGEGYQETQYF. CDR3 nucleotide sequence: TGCAGTGCGAGAGGACTAGCGGGAGAAGGCTACCAAGAGACCCAGTACTTC.

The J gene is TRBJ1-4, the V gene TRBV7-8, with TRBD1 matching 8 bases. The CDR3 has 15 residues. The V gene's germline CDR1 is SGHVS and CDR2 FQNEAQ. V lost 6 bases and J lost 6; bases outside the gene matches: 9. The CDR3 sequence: CASSSGGRGHEKLFF. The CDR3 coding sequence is TGTGCCAGCAGTTCAGGGGGCAGGGGGCATGAAAAACTGTTTTTT.

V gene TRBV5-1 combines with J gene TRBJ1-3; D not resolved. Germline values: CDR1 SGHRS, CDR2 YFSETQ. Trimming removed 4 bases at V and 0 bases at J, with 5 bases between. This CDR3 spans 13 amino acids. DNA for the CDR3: TGCGCCAGCAGCGGGGTCTCTGGAAACACCATATATTTT. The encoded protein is CASSGVSGNTIYF.

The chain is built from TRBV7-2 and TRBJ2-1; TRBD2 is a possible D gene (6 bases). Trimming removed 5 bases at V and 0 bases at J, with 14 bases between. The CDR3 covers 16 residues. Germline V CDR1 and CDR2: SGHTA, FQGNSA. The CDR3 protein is CASSPQGRSSYNEQFF. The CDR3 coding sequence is TGTGCCAGCAGCCCCCAAGGGAGGAGCTCCTACAATGAGCAGTTCTTC.

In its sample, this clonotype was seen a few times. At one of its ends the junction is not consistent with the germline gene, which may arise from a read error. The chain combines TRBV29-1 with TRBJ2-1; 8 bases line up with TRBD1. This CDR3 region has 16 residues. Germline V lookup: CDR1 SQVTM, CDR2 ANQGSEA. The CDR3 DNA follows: TGCAGCGTTGAAGATCCAGACAGGGGCCTTTACAGTGAGCAGTTCTTC. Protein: CSVEDPDRGLYSEQFF.

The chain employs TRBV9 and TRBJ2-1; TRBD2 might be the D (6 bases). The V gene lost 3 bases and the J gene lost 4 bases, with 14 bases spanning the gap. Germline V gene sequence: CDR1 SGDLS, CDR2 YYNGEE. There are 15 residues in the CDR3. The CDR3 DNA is TGTGCCAGCAGCGCCTCTAGCGTCCCTTACAATGAGCAGTTCTTC. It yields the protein CASSASSVPYNEQFF.

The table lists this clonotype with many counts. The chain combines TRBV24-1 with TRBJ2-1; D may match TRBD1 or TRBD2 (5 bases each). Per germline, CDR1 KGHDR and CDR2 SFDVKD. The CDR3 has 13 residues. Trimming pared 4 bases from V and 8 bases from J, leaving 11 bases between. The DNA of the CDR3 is TGTGCCACCAGTGAAGGGGACCTTTATGAGCAGTTCTTC. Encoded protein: CATSEGDLYEQFF.

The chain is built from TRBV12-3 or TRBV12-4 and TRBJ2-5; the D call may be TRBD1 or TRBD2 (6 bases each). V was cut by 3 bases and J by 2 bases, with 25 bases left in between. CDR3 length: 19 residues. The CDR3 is CASSLRREGGGDPQETQYF. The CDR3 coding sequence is TGTGCCAGCAGTTTGCGACGGGAAGGAGGGGGAGACCCACAAGAGACCCAGTACTTC.

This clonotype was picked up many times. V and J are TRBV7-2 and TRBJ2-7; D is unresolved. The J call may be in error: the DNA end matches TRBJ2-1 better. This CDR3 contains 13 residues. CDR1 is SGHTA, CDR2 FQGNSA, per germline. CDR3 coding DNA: TGTGCCAGCACCGTGCCTGGGATGGATGAGCAGTTCTTC. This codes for CASTVPGMDEQFF.

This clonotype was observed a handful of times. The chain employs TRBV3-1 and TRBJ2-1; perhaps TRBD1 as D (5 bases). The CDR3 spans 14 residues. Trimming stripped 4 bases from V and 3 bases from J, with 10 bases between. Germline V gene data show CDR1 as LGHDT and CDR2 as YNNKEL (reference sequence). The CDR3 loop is CASSPLGLYNEQFF. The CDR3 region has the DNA TGTGCCAGCAGCCCTCTGGGGCTCTACAATGAGCAGTTCTTC.

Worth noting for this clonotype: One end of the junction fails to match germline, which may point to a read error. The CDR3 region is CAGSVATGETQYF. DNA for the CDR3: TGTGCCGGCAGCGTAGCTACAGGGGAGACCCAGTACTTC. This chain links TRBV9 with TRBJ2-5; possibly TRBD1 for D (6 bases). Germline-derived CDR1 and CDR2 are SGDLS and YYNGEE. The CDR3 contains 13 residues. The full variable domain, its missing parts supplied by reference TRBV9 and TRBJ2-5, is DSGVTQTPKHLITATGQRVTLRCSPRSGDLSVYWYQQSLDQGLQFLIQYYNGEERAKGNILERFSAQQFPDLHSELNLSSLELGDSALYFCAGSVATGETQYFGPGTRLLVL.